This T cell receptor beta chain was captured by sequencing in a study of blood T cell repertoires in COVID-19 (dated by TCRdb to about 2020). About the study as a whole: Samples covering the acute and convalescent phases of COVID-19 were provided by collaborators in the United States, Italy and Spain. The material from the prospective study consisted of cDNA or gDNA derived from T cells, B-cell-depleted T cells, or PBMCs. Subjects who had been exposed to COVID-19, were actively infected with it, or had recovered from it provided the deeply sampled blood TCRbeta repertoires that made up the dataset. The repertoires were released in a freely available public database intended as a resource for research on the immune response to SARS-CoV-2. The samples were drawn from two sources: the first 160 participants of the ongoing ImmuneRACE study, and 950 to 1,500 subjects contributed by 6 global collaborators. The sample metadata nearly always contained a de-identified subject ID, COVID-19 status, age in years and sex. Where available, HLA class I and class II types were obtained from metadata supplied by the sample provider rather than from assay-based typing. The full study reports these points: Clinical and demographic metadata were provided uncurated, with the amount varying by source and participant.

Enrolling through a virtual design, the prospective study's participants ranged in age from roughly 18 to 100 years and lived across 24 United States geographic areas. Cohort assignment in the prospective study relied on participant-reported clinical history from a screening survey and a study questionnaire. ImmuneRACE Cohort 3 recovered participants were defined by two consecutive negative NP/OP PCR tests, healthcare professional clearance, or symptom resolution. Mobile phlebotomists in the prospective study collected whole blood, serum and a nasopharyngeal or oropharyngeal swab from every participant. Over a roughly two-month period, participants in the prospective study had the option of providing additional blood draws and questionnaires. Blood samples from the prospective study were shipped frozen or at room temperature prior to DNA extraction. For this clone: What this receptor recognizes is not known. No quality values exist for individual bases; no much larger clone is one base distant.

TCRbeta CDR3 regions were amplified from genomic DNA by means of the immunoSEQ Assay, a bias-controlled multiplex PCR. The authors' analysis ran thus. The number of nucleated cells in each sample was estimated from the amplification of reference gene primers within the assay. Sequence reads were collapsed and filtered to measure the absolute abundance of every unique TCRbeta CDR3 rearrangement. For each sample, productive Simpson clonality was calculated as the square root of Simpson's diversity index over productive rearrangements. The source is immuneACCESS, and TCRdb retained only in-frame sequences with V and J called. Part of the clones is not carried over; for the studies checked, unresolved V genes explain less than half of this, and the remainder is unexplained. The DNA gave D and trimming, while V, J and clone size come from that table. The sample has about 250,000 clones on record, roughly 89% of them singletons. The top ten clones comprise 8% to 10% of the sample.

A distance of 11 bases separates the germline ends of V and J, which lose 6 bases and 1 base respectively. Reading from cysteine to phenylalanine, the CDR3 counts 14 amino acids. Left in the record is the CDR3 DNA by itself, 42 bases read in frame from the first base. CDR1 and CDR2 (MNHEY, SMNVEV) derive from the germline V gene (reference sequence). The sample was PBMCs or T cells enriched from blood (not recorded which). The sequence was collected from a man aged 35 to 55 who had recovered from COVID-19. Recombination connected TRBV27 to TRBJ2-3; possibly the D gene is TRBD2, per 5 matching bases. The DNA reads as follows: TGTGCCAGCAGATTTGAGGGAGGCACAGATACGCAGTATTTT. Translated, it gives CASRFEGGTDTQYF.